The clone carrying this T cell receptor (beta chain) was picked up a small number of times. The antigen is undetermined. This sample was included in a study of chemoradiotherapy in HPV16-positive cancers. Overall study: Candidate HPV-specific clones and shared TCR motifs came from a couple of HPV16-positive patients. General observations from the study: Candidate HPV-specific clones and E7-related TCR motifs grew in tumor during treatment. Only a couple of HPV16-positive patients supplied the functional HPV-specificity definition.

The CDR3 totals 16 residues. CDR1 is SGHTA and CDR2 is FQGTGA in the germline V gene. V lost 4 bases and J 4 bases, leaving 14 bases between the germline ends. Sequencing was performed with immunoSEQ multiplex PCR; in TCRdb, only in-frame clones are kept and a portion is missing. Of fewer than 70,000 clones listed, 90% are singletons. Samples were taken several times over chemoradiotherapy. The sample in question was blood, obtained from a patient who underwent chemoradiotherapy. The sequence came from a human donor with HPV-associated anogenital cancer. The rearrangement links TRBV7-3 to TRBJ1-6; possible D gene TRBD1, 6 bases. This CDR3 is CASSSQGPGYNSPLHF. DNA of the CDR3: TGTGCCAGCAGCTCCCAGGGGCCCGGGTATAATTCACCCCTCCACTTT.